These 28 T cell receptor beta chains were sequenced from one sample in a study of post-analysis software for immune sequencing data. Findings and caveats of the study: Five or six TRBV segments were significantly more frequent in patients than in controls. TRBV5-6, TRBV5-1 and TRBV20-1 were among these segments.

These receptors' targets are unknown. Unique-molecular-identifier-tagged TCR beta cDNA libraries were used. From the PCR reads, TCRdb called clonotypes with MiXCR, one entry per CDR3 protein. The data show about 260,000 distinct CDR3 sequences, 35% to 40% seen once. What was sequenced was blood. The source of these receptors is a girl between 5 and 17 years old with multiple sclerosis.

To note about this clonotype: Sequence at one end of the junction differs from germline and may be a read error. CDR3 residues: CASSEPRAFSPPHF. The CDR3 region has the DNA TGTGCCAGCAGTGAACCCCGCGCATTTTCACCCCCCCACTTT. This rearrangement joins TRBV25-1 to TRBJ1-6; unclear D gene. The germline V gene encodes CDR1 MGHDK and CDR2 SYGVNS. The CDR3 is 14 residues long.

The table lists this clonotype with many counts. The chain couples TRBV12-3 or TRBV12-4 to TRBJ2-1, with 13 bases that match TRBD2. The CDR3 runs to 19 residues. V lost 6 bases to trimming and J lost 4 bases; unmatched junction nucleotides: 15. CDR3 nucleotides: TGTGCCAGCAGCCAGGGACTAGCGGGACGGAATACCCGTTACAATGAGCAGTTCTTC. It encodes CASSQGLAGRNTRYNEQFF.

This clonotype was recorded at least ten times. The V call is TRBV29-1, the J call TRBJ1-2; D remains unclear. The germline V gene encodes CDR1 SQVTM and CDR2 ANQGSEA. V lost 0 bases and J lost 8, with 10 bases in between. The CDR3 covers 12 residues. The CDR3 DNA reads TGCAGCGTTGAAGACCGAGAGGTGGGCTACACCTTC. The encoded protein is CSVEDREVGYTF.

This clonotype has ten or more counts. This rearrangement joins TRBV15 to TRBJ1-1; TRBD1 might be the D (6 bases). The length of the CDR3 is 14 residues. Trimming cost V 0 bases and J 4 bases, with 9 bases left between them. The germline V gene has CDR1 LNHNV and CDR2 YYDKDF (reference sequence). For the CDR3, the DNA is TGTGCCACCAGCAGAGATACAGGGACCACTGAAGCTTTCTTT. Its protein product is CATSRDTGTTEAFF.

The CDR3 coding sequence is TGTGCCGCCGGCAGAGCGACCACCGGGGAGCTGTTTTTT. Translated: CAAGRATTGELFF. The chain combines TRBV25-1 with TRBJ2-2; D ambiguous. The ends were cut back, 11 bases at V and 4 bases at J, with 14 bases in the middle. Germline loops: CDR1 MGHDK, CDR2 SYGVNS. The CDR3 is 13 amino acids.

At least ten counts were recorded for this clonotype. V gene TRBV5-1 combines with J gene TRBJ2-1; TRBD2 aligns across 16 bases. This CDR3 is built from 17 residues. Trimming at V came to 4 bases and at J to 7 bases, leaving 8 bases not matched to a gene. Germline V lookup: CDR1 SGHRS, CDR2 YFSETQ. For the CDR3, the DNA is TGCGCCAGCAGCGAGGGACTAGCGGGAGGGCCGAGGAATGAGCAGTTCTTC. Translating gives CASSEGLAGGPRNEQFF.

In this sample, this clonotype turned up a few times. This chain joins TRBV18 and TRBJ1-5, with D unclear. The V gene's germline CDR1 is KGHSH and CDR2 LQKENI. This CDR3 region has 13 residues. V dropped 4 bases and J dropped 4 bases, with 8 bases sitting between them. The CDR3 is CASSQGLNQPQHF. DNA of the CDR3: TGTGCCAGCTCACAAGGGTTAAATCAGCCCCAGCATTTT.

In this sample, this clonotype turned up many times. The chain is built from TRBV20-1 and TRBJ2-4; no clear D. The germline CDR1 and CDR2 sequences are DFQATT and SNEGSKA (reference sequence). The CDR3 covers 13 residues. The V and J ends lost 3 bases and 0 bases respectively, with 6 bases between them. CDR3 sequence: CSARDLAKNIQYF. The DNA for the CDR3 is TGCAGTGCTAGGGATCTAGCCAAAAACATTCAGTACTTC.

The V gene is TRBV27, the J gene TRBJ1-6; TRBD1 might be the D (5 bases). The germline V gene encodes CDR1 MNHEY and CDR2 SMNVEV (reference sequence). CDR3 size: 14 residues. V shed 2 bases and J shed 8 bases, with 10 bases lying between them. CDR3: CASSLRGVDSPLHF. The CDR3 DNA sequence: TGTGCCAGCAGTTTAAGGGGAGTTGATTCACCCCTCCACTTT.

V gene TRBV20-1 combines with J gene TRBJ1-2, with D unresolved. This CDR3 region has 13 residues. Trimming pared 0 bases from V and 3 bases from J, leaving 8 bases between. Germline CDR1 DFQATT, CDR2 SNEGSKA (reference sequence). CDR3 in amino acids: CSARDHEDYGYTF. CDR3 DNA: TGCAGTGCTAGAGATCACGAAGACTATGGCTACACCTTC.

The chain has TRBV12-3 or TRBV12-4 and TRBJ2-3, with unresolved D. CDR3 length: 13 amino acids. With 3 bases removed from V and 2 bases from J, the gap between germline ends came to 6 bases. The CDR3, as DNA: TGTGCCAGCAGTTTGATCGACACAGATACGCAGTATTTT. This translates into CASSLIDTDTQYF.

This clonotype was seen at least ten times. The CDR3 reads CASSSLAGVNGELFF. For the CDR3, the DNA is TGTGCCAGCAGTTCCCTAGCGGGGGTTAACGGGGAGCTGTTTTTT. The chain carries TRBV27 and TRBJ2-2, with 10 bases fitting TRBD2. This CDR3 region has 15 residues. V lost 4 bases to trimming and J lost 7 bases; unmatched junction nucleotides: 6. Germline V gene data show CDR1 as MNHEY and CDR2 as SMNVEV (reference sequence).

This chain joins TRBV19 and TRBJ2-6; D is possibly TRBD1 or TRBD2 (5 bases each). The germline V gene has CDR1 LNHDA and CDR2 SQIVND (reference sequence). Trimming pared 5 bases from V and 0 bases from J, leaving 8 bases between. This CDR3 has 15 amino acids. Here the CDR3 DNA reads TGTGCCAGTAGTTGGGGGAGCTCTGGGGCCAACGTCCTGACTTTC. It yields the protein CASSWGSSGANVLTF.

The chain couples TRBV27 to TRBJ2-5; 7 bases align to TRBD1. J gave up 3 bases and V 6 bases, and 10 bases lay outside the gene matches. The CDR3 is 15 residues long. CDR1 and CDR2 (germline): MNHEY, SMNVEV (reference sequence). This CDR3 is CASSPGQVWKETQYF. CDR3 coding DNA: TGTGCCAGCAGCCCCGGACAGGTCTGGAAAGAGACCCAGTACTTC.

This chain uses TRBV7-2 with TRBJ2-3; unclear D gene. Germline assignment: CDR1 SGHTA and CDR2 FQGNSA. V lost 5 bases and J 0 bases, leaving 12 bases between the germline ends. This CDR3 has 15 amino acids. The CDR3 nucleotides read TGTGCCAGCAGCCATACTGGTTCTAGCACAGATACGCAGTATTTT. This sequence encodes CASSHTGSSTDTQYF.

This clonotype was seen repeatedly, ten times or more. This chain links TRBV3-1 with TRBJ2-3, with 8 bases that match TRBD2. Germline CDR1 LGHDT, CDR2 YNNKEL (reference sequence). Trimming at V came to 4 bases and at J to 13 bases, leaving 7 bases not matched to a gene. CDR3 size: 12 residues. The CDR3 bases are TGTGCCAGCAGCCTCGCGGGGGGCAGCGAGTATTTT. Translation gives CASSLAGGSEYF.

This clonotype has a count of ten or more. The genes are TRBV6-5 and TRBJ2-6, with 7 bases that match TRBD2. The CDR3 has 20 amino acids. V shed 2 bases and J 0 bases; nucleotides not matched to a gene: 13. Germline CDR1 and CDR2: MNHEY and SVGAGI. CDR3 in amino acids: CASSYDLKRGRASGANVLTF. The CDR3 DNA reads TGTGCCAGCAGTTACGATTTAAAGCGGGGACGGGCCTCTGGGGCCAACGTCCTGACTTTC.

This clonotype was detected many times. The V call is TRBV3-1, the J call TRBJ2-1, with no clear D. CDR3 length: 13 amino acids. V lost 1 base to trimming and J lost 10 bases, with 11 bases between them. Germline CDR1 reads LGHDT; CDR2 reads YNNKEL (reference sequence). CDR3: CASSQVSVGEQFF. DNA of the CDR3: TGTGCCAGCAGCCAAGTGTCGGTCGGGGAGCAGTTCTTC.

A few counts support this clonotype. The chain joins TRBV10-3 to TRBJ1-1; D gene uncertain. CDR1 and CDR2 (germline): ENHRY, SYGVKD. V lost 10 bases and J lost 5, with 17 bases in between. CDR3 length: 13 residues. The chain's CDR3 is CATHRNEGTEAFF. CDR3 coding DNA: TGTGCCACTCACAGAAACGAAGGGACTGAAGCTTTCTTT.

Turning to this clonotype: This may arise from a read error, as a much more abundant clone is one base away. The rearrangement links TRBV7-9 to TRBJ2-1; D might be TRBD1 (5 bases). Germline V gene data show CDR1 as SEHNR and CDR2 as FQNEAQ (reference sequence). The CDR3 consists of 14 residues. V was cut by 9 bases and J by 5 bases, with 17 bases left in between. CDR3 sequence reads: CASPTENSNNEQFF. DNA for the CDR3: TGTGCCAGTCCGACAGAGAATTCCAACAATGAGCAGTTCTTC.

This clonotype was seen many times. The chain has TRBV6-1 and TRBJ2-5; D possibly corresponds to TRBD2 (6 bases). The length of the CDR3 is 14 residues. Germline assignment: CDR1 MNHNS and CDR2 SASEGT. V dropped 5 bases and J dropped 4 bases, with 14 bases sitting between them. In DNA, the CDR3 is TGTGCCAGCAGTACCGGGACTCTAAGAGAGACCCAGTACTTC. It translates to CASSTGTLRETQYF.

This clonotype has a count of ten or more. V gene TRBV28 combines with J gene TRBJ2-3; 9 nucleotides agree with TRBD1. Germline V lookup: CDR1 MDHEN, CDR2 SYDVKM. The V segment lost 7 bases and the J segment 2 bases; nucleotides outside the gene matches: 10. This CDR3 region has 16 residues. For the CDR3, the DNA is TGTGCCAGCACCCCTCGGACAGGGGTTTACACAGATACGCAGTATTTT. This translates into CASTPRTGVYTDTQYF.

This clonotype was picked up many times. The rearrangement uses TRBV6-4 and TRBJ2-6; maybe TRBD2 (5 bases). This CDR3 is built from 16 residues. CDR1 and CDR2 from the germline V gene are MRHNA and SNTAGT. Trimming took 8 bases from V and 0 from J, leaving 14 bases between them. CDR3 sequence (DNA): TGTGCCAGCCATCAAGGAGGCGGCTCTGGGGCCAACGTCCTGACTTTC. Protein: CASHQGGGSGANVLTF.

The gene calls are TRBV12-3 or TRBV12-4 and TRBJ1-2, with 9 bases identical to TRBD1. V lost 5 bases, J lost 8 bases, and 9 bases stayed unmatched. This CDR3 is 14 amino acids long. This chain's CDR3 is CASSAHRDREGYTF. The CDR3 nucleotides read TGTGCCAGCAGTGCCCACCGGGACAGGGAGGGCTACACCTTC.

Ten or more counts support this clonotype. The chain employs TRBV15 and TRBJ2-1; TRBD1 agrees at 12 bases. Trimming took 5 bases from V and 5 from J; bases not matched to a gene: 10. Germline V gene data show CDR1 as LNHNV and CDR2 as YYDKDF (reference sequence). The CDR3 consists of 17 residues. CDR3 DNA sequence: TGTGCCACCAGCGCCCCTTTGGGACAGGGGGCAAACAATGAGCAGTTCTTC. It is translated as CATSAPLGQGANNEQFF.

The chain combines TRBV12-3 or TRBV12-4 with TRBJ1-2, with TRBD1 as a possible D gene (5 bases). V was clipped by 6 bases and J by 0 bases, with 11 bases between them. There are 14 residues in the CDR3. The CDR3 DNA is TGTGCCAGCAGCCAGACAGCCTCTAACTATGGCTACACCTTC. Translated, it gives CASSQTASNYGYTF.

CDR3 coding DNA: TGCGCCAGCAGCAGCGCGGGAGCCTACAATGAGCAGTTCTTC. It is translated as CASSSAGAYNEQFF. This rearrangement joins TRBV5-1 to TRBJ2-1; 7 nucleotides agree with TRBD2. This CDR3 spans 14 amino acids. V was clipped by 4 bases and J by 2 bases; unmatched bases: 3. CDR1 SGHRS and CDR2 YFSETQ come from the germline V gene.

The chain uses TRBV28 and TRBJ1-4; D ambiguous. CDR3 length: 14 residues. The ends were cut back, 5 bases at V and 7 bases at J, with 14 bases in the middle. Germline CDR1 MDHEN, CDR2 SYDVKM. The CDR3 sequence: CASSMPEGGEKLFF. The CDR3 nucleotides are TGTGCCAGCAGTATGCCGGAGGGAGGTGAAAAACTGTTTTTT.